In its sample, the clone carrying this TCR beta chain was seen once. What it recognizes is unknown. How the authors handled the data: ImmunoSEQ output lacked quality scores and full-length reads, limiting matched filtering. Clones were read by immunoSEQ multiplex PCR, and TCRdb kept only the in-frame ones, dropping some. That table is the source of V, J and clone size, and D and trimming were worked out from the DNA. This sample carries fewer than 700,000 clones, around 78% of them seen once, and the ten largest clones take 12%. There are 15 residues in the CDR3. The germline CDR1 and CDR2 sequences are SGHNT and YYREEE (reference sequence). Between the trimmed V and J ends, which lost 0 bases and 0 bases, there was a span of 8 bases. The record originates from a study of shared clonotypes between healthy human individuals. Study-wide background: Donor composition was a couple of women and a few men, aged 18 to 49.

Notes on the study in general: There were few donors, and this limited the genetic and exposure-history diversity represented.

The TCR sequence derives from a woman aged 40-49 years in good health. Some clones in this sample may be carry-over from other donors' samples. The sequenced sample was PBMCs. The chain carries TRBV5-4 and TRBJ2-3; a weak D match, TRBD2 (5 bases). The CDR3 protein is CASSLVGASTDTQYF. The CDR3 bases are TGTGCCAGCAGCTTGGTGGGAGCTAGCACAGATACGCAGTATTTT.